This T cell receptor beta chain came from a study of tumor and adjacent non-tumor tissue in lung cancer. Study details: There were some 11 adenocarcinoma, a couple of squamous cell carcinoma and 1 small cell lung cancer cases.

Three rounds of nested PCR, following a modified ARM-PCR protocol, produced the TCRbeta library. TCRdb re-analysed the multiplex PCR reads in MiXCR, keeping a single row per CDR3 protein. The repertoire includes tens of thousands of distinct CDR3 sequences, about 70% of them detected once, and roughly 25% sits in the top ten. As regards this clonotype: A read error is likely, as this CDR3 ends without the conserved phenylalanine or tryptophan. The DNA is left out, because the CDR3 cannot be placed on it with certainty; the CDR3 is given as TCRdb lists it.

RNA was extracted from bulk tissue without any cell sorting. More than 3 cm separated this lung sample from the edge of the tumor. Between August and November 2014, newly diagnosed, chemotherapy-naive lung cancer patients underwent thoracic surgery in China. The CDR3 sequence runs 16 residues, both termini included. The chain is built from TRBV12-3 or TRBV12-4 and TRBJ1-5; the table's D call of TRBD1 was not tested on the DNA. This TCR derives from a woman aged 55-69 years with non-small cell lung cancer. Material for sequencing was distant non-tumor lung tissue. The CDR3 sequence is CASILSGSGGNQPLHS.